The T cell receptor (beta chain) described here comes from a study of T-cell reconstitution after alpha-beta-depleted transplantation in children. Findings and caveats of the study: After transplant, at about two months, alpha-beta T cells were reportedly derived from several hundred expanded graft clones. Some patients showed high day-60 TCRbeta diversity, which derived from surviving recipient T cells and thymic progenitors. One year after transplant, T-cell counts and diversity came mostly from newly produced T cells.

For TCRbeta, the library was prepared with unique molecular identifiers. Each CDR3 protein is one row after TCRdb ran MiXCR on the PCR reads. This table holds more than 300,000 distinct CDR3 sequences, 15% to 20% found once. Concerning this clonotype itself: The antigen remains unidentified.

The length of the CDR3 is 20 residues. Trimming cost V 8 bases and J 0 bases; bases outside gene matches: 18. This TCR derives from a male patient under 10 years old who had a stem cell transplant for acute lymphoblastic leukemia, so the T cells may come from the graft donor. The sample was PBMCs, mostly from graft donor cells, taken 360 days after TCRalphabeta/CD19-depleted stem cell transplant. The chain links TRBV12-3 or TRBV12-4 to TRBJ2-1; 11 nucleotides agree with TRBD2. CDR3 in amino acids: CASGNAGLAEGHSSYNEQFF. CDR3 in DNA: TGTGCCAGCGGGAACGCGGGACTAGCGGAGGGGCATAGCTCCTACAATGAGCAGTTCTTC.